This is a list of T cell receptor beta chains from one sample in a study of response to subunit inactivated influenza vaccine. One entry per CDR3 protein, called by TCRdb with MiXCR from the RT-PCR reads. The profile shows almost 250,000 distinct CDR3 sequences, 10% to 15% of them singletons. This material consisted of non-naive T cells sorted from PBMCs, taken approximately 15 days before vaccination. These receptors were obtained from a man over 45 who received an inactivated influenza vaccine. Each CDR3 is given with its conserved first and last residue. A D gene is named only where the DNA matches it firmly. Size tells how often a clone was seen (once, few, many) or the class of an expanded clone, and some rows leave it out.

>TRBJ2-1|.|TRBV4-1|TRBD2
TGCGCCAGCAGCCACCCGGGACTAGCGTTCAATGAGCAGTTCTTC
CASSHPGLAFNEQFF
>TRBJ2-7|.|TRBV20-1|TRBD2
TGCAGTCTAAGGACTAGCGGGGACTACGAGCAGTACTTC
CSLRTSGDYEQYF
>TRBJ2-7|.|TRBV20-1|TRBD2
TGCAGTGCTCTAAGTGGAGCGGGAGCCCTCTACGAGCAGTACTTC
CSALSGAGALYEQYF
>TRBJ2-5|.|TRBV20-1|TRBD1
TGCAGTGCTAGATCCGGGACAGGGGTTAGGAGGGAGACCCAGTACTTC
CSARSGTGVRRETQYF
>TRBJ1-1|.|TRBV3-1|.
TGTGCCAGCAGCCCGGAATCAGGGGTAGGGACTGAAGCTTTCTTT
CASSPESGVGTEAFF
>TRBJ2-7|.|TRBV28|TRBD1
TGTGCCAGCAGTTTAGCGACAGGGCGTGGCGAGCAGTACTTC
CASSLATGRGEQYF
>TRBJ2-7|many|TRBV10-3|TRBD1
TGTGCCATCAGCTGGGGACAGGGTAACGAGCAGTACTTC
CAISWGQGNEQYF
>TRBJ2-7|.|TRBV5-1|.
TGCGCCAGCAGCTCGGGATTTCAGGCGGCCGAGCAGTACTTC
CASSSGFQAAEQYF
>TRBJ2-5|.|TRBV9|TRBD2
TGTGCCAGCAGCGTAGGCTCGAGCGGGAGGGGGGAAGAGACCCAGTACTTC
CASSVGSSGRGEETQYF
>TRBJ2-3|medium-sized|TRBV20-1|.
TGCAGTGCTAGAGGGAGCGGGAGCACAGATACGCAGTATTTT
CSARGSGSTDTQYF
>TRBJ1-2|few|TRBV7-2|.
TGTGCCAGCAGCTACGACATAGCGGAGGCAGGGATCTATGGCTACACCTTC
CASSYDIAEAGIYGYTF
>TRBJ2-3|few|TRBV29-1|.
TGCAGCGTTGAAGATCCTGGGCCCAGCACAGATACGCAGTATTTT
CSVEDPGPSTDTQYF
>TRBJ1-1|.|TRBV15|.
TGTGCCACCAGCTCCCGACCCGCTCAAAACACTGAAGCTTTCTTT
CATSSRPAQNTEAFF